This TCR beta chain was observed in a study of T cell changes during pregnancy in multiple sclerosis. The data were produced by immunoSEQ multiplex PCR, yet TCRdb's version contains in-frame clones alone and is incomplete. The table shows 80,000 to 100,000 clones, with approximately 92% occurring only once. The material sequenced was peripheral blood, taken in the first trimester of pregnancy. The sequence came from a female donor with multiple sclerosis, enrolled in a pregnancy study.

Written as DNA, the CDR3 is TGTGCCACCAAACTAGATCCGAGGTCGGATACGCAGTATTTT. Protein: CATKLDPRSDTQYF. The gene calls are TRBV19 and TRBJ2-3, with a weak D call TRBD2 (5 bases). The V end was cut by 10 bases, the J end by 6 bases, with 20 bases between. Germline CDR1 reads LNHDA; CDR2 reads SQIVND (reference sequence). CDR3 length equals 14 residues.